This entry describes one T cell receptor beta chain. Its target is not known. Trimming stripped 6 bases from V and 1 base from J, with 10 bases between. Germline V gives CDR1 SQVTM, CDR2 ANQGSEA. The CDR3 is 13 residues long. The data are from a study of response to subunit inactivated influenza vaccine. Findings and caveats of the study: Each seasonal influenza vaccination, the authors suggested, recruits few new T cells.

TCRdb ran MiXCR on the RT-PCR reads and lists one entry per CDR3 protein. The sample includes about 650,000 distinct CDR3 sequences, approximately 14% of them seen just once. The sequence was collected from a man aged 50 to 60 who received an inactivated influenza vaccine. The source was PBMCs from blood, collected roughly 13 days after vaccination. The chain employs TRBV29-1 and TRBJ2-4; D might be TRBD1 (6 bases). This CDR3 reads CSVWTDAKNIQYF. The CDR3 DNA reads TGCAGCGTATGGACAGATGCCAAAAACATTCAGTACTTC.